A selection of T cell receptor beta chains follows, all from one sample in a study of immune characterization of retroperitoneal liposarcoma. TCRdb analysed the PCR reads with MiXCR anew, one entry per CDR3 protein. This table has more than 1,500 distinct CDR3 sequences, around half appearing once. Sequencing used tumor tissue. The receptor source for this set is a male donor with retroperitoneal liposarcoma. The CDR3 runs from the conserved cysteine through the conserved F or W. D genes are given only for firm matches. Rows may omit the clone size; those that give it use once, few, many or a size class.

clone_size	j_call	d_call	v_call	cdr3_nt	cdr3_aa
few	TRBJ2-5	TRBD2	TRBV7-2	TGTGCCAGCAGCTTAGGTGGTAGCGGGTCTCAAGAGACCCAGTACTTC	CASSLGGSGSQETQYF
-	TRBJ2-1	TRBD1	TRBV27	TGTGCCAGCATCTCCATGGGACAGTACAATGAGCAGTTCTTT	CASISMGQYNEQFF
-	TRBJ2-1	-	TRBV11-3	TGTGCCAGCAGCTCTGGACACCGCTACGAGCAGTTCTTC	CASSSGHRYEQFF
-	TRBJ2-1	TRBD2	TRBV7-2	TGTGCCAGCAGCCCAGGCGGGAGCAGGGCCATTCAGTTCTTC	CASSPGGSRAIQFF
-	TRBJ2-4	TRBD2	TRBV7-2	TGTGCCAGCAGCTTGTCTGCGGGAGTTACCAAAAACATTCAGTACTTC	CASSLSAGVTKNIQYF
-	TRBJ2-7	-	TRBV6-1	TGTGCCAGCAGACTACAGGGCTACGGGGAGCAGTACTTC	CASRLQGYGEQYF
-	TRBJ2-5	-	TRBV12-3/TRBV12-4	TGTGCCAGCATAGGGGGACCAAACCAAGAGACCCAGTACTTC	CASIGGPNQETQYF
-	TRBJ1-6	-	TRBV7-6	TGTGCCAGCAGCTCGGACCCTCCCATGAGGTCCTATAATTCACCCCTCCACTTT	CASSSDPPMRSYNSPLHF
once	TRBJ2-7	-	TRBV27	TGTGCCAGCCTCGGGACTTTACCCTACGAGCAGTACTTC	CASLGTLPYEQYF
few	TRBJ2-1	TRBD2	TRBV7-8	TGTGCCAGCAGGATGTACACTAGCGGGAGAATCTACGAGCAGTTCTTC	CASRMYTSGRIYEQFF
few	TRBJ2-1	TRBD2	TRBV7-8	TGTGCCAGCAGCGTCGCTAGCGGGTTGGCCTACAATGAGCAGTTCTTC	CASSVASGLAYNEQFF
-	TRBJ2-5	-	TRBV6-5	TGTGCCAGCAGTTCTGCGGGGGCCTCCTACAATGAGCAGTACTTC	CASSSAGASYNEQYF
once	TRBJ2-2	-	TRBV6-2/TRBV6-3	TGTGCCAGCAGTTCTCAGGGGGGGGACACCGGGGAGCTGTTTTTT	CASSSQGGDTGELFF
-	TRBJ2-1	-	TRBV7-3	TGTGCCAGCAGCGATACCGGGACCCTATACAATGAGCAGTTCTTC	CASSDTGTLYNEQFF
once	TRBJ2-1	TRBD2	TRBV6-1	TGTGCCAGCAGTGAAGGGGGGGGCTCCTACAATGAGCAGTTCTTC	CASSEGGGSYNEQFF
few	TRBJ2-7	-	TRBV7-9	TGTGCCAGCAGCTTAAGGGGGATTTCCTACGAGCAGTACTTC	CASSLRGISYEQYF
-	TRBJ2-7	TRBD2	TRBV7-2	TGTGCCAGCAGCTTCACTAGCGGGGGTACAAAAACCTACGAGCAGTACTTC	CASSFTSGGTKTYEQYF
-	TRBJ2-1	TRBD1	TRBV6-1	TGTGCCAGCAGTGAAGCCCAGACAGGGGGCCAAGAGACCCAGTTCTTC	CASSEAQTGGQETQFF
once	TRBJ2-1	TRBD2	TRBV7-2	TGTGCCAGCAGCTTAACTAGCGGGGGCGGGGAGACCCAGTTCTTC	CASSLTSGGGETQFF
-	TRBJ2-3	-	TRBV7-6	TGTGCTAGCAGCCAGGGGGGGGGAAGCGGGATTGATGAGCAGTATTTT	CASSQGGGSGIDEQYF
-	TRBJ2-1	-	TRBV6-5	TGTGCCAGCAGTGAAGGGCAGGAGACCCACGAGCAGTTCTTC	CASSEGQETHEQFF
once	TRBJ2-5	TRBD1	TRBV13	TGTGCCAGCAGCTTAAACAGGGGGGAGACCCAGTACTTC	CASSLNRGETQYF
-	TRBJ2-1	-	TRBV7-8	TGTGCCAGCAGCCCCCGCCCCTTCGACGGGACCTCACCGAAGACCCAGTTCTTC	CASSPRPFDGTSPKTQFF
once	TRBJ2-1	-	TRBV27	TGTGCCAGCAGTTTGACGGCCAACTCCTACGAGCAGTTCTTC	CASSLTANSYEQFF
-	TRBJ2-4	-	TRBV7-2	TGTGCCAGCAGCTACCGCGGGGCCGGAGCCAAAAACATTCAGTACTTC	CASSYRGAGAKNIQYF
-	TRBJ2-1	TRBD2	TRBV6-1	TGTGCCAGCCGGGCGGGACTAGTCCTCTACAATGAGCAGTTCTTC	CASRAGLVLYNEQFF
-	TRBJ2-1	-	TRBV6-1	TGTGCCAGCCGGACGGACACCTACGAGCAGTTCTTC	CASRTDTYEQFF
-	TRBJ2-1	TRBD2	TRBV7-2	TGTGCCAGCAATCCGGGGGGGACCATAACCTACGAGCAGTTCTTC	CASNPGGTITYEQFF
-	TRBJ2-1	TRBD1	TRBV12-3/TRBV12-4	TGTGCCAGCAGTCCGACAGGGAGAATCTACGAGCAGTTCTTC	CASSPTGRIYEQFF
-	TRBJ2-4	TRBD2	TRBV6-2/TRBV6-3	TGTGCCAGCAGTTACTCGATTGGACTAGCGGGAGGTGAGCAGTACTTC	CASSYSIGLAGGEQYF
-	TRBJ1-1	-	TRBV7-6	TGTGCCAGCAGCTTAGATACCGGAGAGGGCACTGAAGCTTTCTTT	CASSLDTGEGTEAFF
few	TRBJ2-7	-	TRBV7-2	TGTGCCAGCAGCTTAGAAGGAAGCGAGCAGTACTTC	CASSLEGSEQYF
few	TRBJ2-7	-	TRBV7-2	TGTGCCAGCAGCTTAGACCCGGGTAGCTTCAGCGAGCAGTACTTC	CASSLDPGSFSEQYF
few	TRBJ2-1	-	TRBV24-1	TGTGCCACCAGTGAAGTCGGTGGGGGCGAGCAGTTCTTC	CATSEVGGGEQFF
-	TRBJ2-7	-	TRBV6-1	TGTGCCAGCAGTGACTTGAGCGCTCGGTACAATGAGCAGTACTTC	CASSDLSARYNEQYF
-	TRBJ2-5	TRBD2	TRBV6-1	TGTGCCAGCAGTGAGAGGCCGGGACTAGAAGGTGAGCAGTACTTC	CASSERPGLEGEQYF
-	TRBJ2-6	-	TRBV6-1	TGTGCCAGCAGTGTACAGGGTGCTGGGGCCAACGTCCTGACTTTC	CASSVQGAGANVLTF
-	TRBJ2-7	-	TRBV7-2	TGTGCCAGCAGCTTGGAGGGCCTGAGCTCCTACAATGAGCAGTACTTC	CASSLEGLSSYNEQYF
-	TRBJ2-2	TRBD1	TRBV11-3	TGTGCCAGCAGCGGCCGGGACAGGAAGGGCACCGGGGAGCTGTTTTTT	CASSGRDRKGTGELFF
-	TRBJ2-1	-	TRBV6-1	TGTGCCAGCAGTTGGGGAACCAAGGCTAGGAATGAGCAGTTCTTC	CASSWGTKARNEQFF
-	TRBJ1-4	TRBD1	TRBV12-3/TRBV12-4	TGTGCCAGCAGTTTAGGGGGGGCAGGGGGAAAACTGTTTTTT	CASSLGGAGGKLFF
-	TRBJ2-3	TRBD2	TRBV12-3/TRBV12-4	TGTGCCAGCACCATAGCGGGAGGGCCGGGTTATACGCAGTATTTT	CASTIAGGPGYTQYF
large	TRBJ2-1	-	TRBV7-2	TGTGCCAGCAGCTTAGCGAGAGCGTCCTACGAGCAGTTCTTC	CASSLARASYEQFF
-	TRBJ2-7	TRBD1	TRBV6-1	TGTGCCGCCACCAGGGACAGCGACTTCTACGAGCAGTACTTC	CAATRDSDFYEQYF